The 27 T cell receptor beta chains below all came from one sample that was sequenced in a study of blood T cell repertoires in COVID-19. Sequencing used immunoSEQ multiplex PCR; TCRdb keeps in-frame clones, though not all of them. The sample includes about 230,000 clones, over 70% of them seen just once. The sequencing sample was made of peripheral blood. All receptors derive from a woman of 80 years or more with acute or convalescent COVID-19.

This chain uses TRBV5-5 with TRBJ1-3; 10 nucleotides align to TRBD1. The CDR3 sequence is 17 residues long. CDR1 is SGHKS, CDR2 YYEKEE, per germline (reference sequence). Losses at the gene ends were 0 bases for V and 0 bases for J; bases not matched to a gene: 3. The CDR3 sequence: CASSLGDRGGSGNTIYF. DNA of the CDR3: TGTGCCAGCAGCTTGGGGGACAGGGGAGGCTCTGGAAACACCATATATTTT. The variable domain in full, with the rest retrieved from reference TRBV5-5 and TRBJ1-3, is DAGVTQSPTHLIKTRGQQVTLRCSPISGHKSVSWYQQVLGQGPQFIFQYYEKEERGRGNFPDRFSARQFPNYSSELNVNALLLGDSALYLCASSLGDRGGSGNTIYFGEGSWLTVV.

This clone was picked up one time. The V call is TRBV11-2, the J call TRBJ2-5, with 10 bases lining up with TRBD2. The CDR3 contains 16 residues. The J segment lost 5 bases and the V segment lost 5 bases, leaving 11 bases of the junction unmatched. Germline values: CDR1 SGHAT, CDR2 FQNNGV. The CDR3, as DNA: TGTGCCAGCAGCCCCGGGGCTAGCGGGGGTAGGGAGACCCAGTACTTC. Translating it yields CASSPGASGGRETQYF.

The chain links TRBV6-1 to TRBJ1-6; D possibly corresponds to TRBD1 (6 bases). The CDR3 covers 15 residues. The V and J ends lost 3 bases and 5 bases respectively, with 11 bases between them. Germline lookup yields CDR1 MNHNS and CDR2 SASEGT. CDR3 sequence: CASSDIDRNNSPLHF. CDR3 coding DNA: TGTGCCAGCAGTGACATCGACAGGAATAATTCACCCCTCCACTTT.

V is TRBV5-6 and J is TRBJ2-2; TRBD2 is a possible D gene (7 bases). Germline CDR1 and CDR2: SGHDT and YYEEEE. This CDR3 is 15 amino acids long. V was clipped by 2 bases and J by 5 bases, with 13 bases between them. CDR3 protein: CASSFRGAGTGELFF. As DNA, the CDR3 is TGTGCCAGCAGCTTCCGGGGGGCCGGGACCGGGGAGCTGTTTTTT.

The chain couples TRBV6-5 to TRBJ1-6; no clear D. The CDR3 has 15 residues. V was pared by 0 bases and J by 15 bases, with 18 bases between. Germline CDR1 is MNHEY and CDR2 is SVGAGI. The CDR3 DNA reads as TGTGCCAGCAGTTACTCAACGGTCGGGAGCACCCTCCTCCACTTT. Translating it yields CASSYSTVGSTLLHF.

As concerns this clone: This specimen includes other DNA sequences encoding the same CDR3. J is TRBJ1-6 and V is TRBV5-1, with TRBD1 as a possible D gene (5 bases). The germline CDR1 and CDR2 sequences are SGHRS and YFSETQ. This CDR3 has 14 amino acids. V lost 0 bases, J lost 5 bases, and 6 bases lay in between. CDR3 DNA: TGCGCCAGCAGCTTGGGACAGAATAATTCACCCCTCCACTTT. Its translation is CASSLGQNNSPLHF.

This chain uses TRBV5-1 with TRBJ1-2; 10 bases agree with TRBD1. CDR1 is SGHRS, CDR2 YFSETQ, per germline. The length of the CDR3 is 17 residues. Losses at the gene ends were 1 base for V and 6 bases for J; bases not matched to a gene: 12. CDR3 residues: CASSLRGPGQGSDGYTF. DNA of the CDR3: TGCGCCAGCAGCTTGCGGGGCCCGGGACAGGGGAGCGATGGCTACACCTTC.

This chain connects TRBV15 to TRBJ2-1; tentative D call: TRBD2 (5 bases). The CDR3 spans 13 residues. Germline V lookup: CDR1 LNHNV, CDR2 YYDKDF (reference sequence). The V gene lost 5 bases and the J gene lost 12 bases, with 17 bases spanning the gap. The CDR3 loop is CATSLNSGGVQFF. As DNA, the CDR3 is TGTGCCACCAGCCTAAACAGTGGAGGTGTGCAGTTCTTC.

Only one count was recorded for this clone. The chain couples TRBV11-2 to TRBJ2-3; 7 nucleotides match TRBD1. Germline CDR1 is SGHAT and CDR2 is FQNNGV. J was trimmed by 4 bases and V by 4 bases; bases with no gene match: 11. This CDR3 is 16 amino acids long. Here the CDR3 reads CASSSSRTGSADTQYF. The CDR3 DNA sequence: TGTGCCAGCAGCTCATCCAGGACAGGTTCTGCAGATACGCAGTATTTT.

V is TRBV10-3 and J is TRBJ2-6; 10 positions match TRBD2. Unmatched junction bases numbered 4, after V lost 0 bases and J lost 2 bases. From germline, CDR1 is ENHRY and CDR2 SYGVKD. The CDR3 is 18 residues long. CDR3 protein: CAISESLAGAAGANVLTF. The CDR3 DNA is TGTGCCATCAGTGAGTCCCTAGCGGGAGCCGCTGGGGCCAACGTCCTGACTTTC.

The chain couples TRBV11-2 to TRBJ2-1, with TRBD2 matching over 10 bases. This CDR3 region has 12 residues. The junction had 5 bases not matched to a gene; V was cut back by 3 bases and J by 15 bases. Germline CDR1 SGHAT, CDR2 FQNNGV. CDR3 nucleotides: TGTGCCAGCAGCTTCACTAGCGGGATGCGGTTCTTC. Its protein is CASSFTSGMRFF.

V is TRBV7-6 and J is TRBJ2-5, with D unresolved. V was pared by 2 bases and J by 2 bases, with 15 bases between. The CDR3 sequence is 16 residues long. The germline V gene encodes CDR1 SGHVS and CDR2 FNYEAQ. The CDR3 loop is CASSLSVGGGQETQYF. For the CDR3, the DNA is TGTGCCAGCAGCTTATCGGTTGGTGGCGGTCAAGAGACCCAGTACTTC. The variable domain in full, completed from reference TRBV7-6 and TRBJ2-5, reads GAGVSQSPRYKVTKRGQDVALRCDPISGHVSLYWYRQALGQGPEFLTYFNYEAQQDKSGLPNDRFSAERPEGSISTLTIQRTEQRDSAMYRCASSLSVGGGQETQYFGPGTRLLVL.

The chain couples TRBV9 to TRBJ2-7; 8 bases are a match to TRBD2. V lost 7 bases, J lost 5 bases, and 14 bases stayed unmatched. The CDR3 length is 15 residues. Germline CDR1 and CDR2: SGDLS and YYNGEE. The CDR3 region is CASAPPGLVTHEQYF. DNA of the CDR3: TGTGCCAGCGCTCCACCGGGACTAGTTACCCACGAGCAGTACTTC.

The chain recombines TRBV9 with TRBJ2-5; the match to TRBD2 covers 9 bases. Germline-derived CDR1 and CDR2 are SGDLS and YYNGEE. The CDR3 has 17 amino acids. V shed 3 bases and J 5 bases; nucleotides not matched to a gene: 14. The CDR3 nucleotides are TGTGCCAGCAGCGGAAGGCCGGGACTAGCCCTCCGGGAGACCCAGTACTTC. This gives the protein CASSGRPGLALRETQYF.

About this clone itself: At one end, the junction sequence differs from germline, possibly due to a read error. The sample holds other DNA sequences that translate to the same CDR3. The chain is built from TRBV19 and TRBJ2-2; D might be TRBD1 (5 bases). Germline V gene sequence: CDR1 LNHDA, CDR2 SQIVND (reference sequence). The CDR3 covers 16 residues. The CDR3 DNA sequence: TGCGCCAGTAGTATATCGGACAACTCACTGGGTGGGGAGCTGTTTTTT. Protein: CASSISDNSLGGELFF.

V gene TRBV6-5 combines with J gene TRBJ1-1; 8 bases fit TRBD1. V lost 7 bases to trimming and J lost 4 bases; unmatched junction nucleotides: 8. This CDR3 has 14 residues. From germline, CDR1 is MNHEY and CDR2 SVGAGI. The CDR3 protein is CASTTGGEGTEAFF. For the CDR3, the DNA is TGTGCCAGCACCACAGGGGGTGAGGGCACTGAAGCTTTCTTT.

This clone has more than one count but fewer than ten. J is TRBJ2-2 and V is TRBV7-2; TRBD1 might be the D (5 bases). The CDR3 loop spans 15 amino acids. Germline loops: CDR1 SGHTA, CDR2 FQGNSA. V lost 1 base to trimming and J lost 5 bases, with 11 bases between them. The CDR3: CASSLESGRTGELFF. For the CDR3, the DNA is TGTGCCAGCAGCTTAGAGTCAGGGCGGACCGGGGAGCTGTTTTTT.

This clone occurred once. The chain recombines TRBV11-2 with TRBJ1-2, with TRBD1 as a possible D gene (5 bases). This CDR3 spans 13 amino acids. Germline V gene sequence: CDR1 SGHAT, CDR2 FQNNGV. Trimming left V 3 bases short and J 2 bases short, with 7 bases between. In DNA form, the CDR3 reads TGTGCCAGCAGCTTCGACAGAAACTATGGCTACACCTTC. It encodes CASSFDRNYGYTF.

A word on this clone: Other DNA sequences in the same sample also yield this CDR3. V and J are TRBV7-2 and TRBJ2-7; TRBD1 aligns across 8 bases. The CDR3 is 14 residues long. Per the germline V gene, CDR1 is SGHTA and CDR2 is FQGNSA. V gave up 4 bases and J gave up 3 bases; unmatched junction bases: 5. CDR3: CASSSGQGYYEQYF. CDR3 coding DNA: TGTGCCAGCAGCTCTGGACAGGGCTACTACGAGCAGTACTTC.

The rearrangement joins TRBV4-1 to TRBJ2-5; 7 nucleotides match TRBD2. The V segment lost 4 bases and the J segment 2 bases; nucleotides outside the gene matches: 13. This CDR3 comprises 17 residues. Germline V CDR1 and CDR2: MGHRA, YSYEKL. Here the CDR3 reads CASSPHQGVAGQETQYF. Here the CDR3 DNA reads TGCGCCAGCAGCCCCCACCAGGGAGTAGCGGGTCAAGAGACCCAGTACTTC.

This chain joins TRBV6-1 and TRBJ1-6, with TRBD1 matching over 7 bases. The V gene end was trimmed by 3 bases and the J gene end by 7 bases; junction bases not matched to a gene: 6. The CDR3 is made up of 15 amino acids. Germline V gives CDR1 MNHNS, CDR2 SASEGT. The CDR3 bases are TGTGCCAGCAGTGAGAGAGCAGGGGGGAATTCACCCCTCCACTTT. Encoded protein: CASSERAGGNSPLHF.

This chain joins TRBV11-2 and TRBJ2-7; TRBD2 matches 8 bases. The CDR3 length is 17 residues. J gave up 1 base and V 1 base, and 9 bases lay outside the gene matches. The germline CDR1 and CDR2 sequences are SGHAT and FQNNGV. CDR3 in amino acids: CASSLVRWGGRSYEQYF. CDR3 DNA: TGTGCCAGCAGCTTAGTGAGGTGGGGCGGGAGGTCCTACGAGCAGTACTTC.

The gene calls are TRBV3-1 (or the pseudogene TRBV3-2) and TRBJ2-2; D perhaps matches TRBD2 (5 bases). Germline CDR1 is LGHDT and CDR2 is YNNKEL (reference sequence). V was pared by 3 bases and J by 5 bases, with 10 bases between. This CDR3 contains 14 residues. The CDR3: CASSHLGETGELFF. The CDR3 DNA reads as TGTGCCAGCAGCCACCTTGGGGAGACCGGGGAGCTGTTTTTT.

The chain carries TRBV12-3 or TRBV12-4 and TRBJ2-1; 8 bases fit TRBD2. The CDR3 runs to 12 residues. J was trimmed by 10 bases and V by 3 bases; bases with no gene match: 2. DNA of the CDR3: TGTGCCAGCAGTTTGGGCGGGGGGGAGCAGTTCTTC. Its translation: CASSLGGGEQFF.

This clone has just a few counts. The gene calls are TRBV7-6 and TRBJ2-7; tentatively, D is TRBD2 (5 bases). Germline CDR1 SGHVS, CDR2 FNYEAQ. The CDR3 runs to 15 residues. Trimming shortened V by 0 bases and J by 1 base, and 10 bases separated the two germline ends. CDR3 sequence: CASSLAAGGSYEQYF. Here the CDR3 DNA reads TGTGCCAGCAGCTTAGCTGCGGGCGGGTCCTACGAGCAGTACTTC.

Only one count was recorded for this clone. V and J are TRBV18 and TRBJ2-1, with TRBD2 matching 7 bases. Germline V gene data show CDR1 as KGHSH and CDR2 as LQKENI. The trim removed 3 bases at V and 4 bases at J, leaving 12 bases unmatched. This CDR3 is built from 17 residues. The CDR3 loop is CASSPRAGGSVYNEQFF. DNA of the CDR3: TGTGCCAGCTCACCCCGAGCAGGCGGGAGTGTGTACAATGAGCAGTTCTTC.

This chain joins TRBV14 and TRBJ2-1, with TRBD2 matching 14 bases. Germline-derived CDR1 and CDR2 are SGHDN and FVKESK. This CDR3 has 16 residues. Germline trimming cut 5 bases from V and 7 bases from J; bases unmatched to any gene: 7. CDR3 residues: CASSEGLAGAKNEQFF. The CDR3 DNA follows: TGTGCCAGCAGCGAGGGACTAGCGGGAGCCAAAAATGAGCAGTTCTTC.